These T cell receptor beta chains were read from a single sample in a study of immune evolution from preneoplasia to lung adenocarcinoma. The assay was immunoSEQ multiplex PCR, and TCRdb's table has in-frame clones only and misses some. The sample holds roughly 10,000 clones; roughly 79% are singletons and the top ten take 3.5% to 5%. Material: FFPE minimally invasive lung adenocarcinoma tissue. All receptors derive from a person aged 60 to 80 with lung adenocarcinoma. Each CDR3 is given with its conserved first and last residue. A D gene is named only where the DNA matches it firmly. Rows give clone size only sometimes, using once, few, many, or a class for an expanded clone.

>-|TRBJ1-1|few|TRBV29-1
TGCAGCGTTCGGCAGGGAGAAATCTGGACTGAAGCTTTCTTT
CSVRQGEIWTEAFF
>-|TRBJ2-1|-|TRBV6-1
TGTGCCAGCAAAGAGTTAAGCTCCTACAATGAGCAGTTCTTC
CASKELSSYNEQFF
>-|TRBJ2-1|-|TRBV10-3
TGTGCCATCAGTGAGGACTACCTTCCGTTCTTC
CAISEDYLPFF
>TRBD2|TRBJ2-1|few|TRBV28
TGTGCCAGCAGTTTAGGGTTTGGACTAGCGGGACGAACTACTAATAACAATGAGCAGTTCTTC
CASSLGFGLAGRTTNNNEQFF
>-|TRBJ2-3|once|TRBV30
TGTGCCTGGAGTATGAGTAGTCCGGGTACAGATACGCAGTATTTT
CAWSMSSPGTDTQYF
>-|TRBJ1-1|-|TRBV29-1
TGCAGCATGAGTCGGGGGAACACTGAAGCTTTCTTT
CSMSRGNTEAFF
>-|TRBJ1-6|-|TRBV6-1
TGTGCCAGCGGGCGAAAGGGGGATGTTTCACCCCTCCACTTT
CASGRKGDVSPLHF
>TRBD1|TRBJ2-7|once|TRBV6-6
TGTGCCAGCAGTTACTTTGAGGGACAGGGCTACGAGCAGTACTTC
CASSYFEGQGYEQYF
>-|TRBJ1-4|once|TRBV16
TGTGCCAGCAGCCAATCCAGGGTCGGCGAAAAACTGTTTTTT
CASSQSRVGEKLFF
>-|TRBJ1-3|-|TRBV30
TGTGCCTGGAGCCTACTGGCCGTACACTCTGGAAACACCATATATTTT
CAWSLLAVHSGNTIYF
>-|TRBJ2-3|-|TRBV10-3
TGTGCCATCAGGAAGGAGCGGACCACAGATACGCAGTATTTT
CAIRKERTTDTQYF
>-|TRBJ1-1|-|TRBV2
TGTGCCAGCAGTGAGAGGGGAAACACTGAAGCTTTCTTT
CASSERGNTEAFF
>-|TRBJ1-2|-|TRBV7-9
TGTGCCAGCAGCTTGAGTGGCTACACCTTC
CASSLSGYTF
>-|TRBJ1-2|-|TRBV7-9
TGTGCCAGCACCCCCCCAAAACCGGGTGGCTACACCTTC
CASTPPKPGGYTF
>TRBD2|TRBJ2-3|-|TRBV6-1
TGTGCCAGCAGTGCGCGGGAGGTTTCAGATACGCAGTATTTT
CASSAREVSDTQYF
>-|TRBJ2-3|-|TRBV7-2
TGTGCCAGCAGCGAGACTATGAGCACAGATACGCAGTATTTT
CASSETMSTDTQYF
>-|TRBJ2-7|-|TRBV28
TGTGCCAGCAGTTTCCGGCAGGACGAGCAGTACTTC
CASSFRQDEQYF
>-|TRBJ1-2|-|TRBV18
TGTGCCAGCTCACCAGGACAGATTATTGGCTACACCTTC
CASSPGQIIGYTF
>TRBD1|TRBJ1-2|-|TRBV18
TGTGCCAGCTCACCTGGACAGGGGTTAAACTATGGCTACACCTTC
CASSPGQGLNYGYTF
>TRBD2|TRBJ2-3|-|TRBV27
TGTGCCAGCCTCCGATCCGGGCTAGCGGGGAGATTTGCTAGCACAGATACGCAGTATTTT
CASLRSGLAGRFASTDTQYF
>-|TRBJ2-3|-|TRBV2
TGTGCCAGCACCCGTCAGGGACTGGGTAGCACAGATACGCAGTATTTT
CASTRQGLGSTDTQYF
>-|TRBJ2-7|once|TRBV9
TGTGCCAGCAGCGCCCAATTCAGCTCCTACGAGCAGTACTTC
CASSAQFSSYEQYF
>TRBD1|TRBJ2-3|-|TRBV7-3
TGTGCCAGCAGCTTAAGGGACAGGGCCACAGATACGCAGTATTTT
CASSLRDRATDTQYF
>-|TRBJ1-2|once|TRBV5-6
TGTGCCAGCAGCTCGGACCGGGATGGCTACACCTTC
CASSSDRDGYTF
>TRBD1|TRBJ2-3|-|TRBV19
TGTGCCAGTAGGCCGATACGGGACAGGGACTTGTCTAGCACAGATACGCAGTATTTT
CASRPIRDRDLSSTDTQYF
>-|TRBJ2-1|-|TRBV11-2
TGTGCCAGCAGCTCCGGAATGGGGGGAGTTGGGGGTGAGCAGTTCTTC
CASSSGMGGVGGEQFF
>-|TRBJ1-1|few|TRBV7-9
TGTGCCAGCAGCCCTTGGATGATCGCTGAAGCTTTCTTT
CASSPWMIAEAFF
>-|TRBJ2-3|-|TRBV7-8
TGTGCCAGCAGCTTAGCGTGGGTAACAGATACGCAGTATTTT
CASSLAWVTDTQYF
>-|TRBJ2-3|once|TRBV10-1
TGCGCCAGCAGTGAGTCAAGCGGTGCGCAGTATTTT
CASSESSGAQYF